This T cell receptor beta chain is drawn from a study of shared clonotypes between healthy human individuals. Study-wide results and caveats: Some clonotypes were shared by all four sorted-subset donors, while others were not shared. The non-shared ones had lower generation probabilities than the shared ones. Only a few donors were included, so the genetic and exposure-history diversity represented was limited.

The germline V gene encodes CDR1 SNHLY and CDR2 FYNNEI. Trimming left V 6 bases short and J 6 bases short, with 8 bases between. This CDR3 comprises 12 residues. On this clone itself: The antigen is not known.

A split of CD4+ cells into CD45RA+ naive and CD45RA-negative memory subsets was performed. On sorted subsets, replicate PCRs used 150 to 250 ng DNA, or roughly 30,000 T cell genomes. The method was immunoSEQ multiplex PCR; TCRdb's version includes in-frame clones alone and lacks a portion of them. There are around 2.5 million clones in the sample; over 85% occur only once, and around 0.4% lies in the top ten. This clonotype was obtained from a man aged 18 to 30 in good health. Some clones in this sample may be carry-over from other donors' samples. The sample was naive CD4+ T cells from PBMCs. Described subset: CD45RA+ positively selected. The chain combines TRBV2 with TRBJ2-2; no definite D call. DNA for the CDR3: TGTGCCAGCAGGGAACAAGCCGGGGAGCTGTTTTTT. Encoded protein: CASREQAGELFF. Complete variable domain (other parts from reference TRBV2 and TRBJ2-2): EPEVTQTPSHQVTQMGQEVILRCVPISNHLYFYWYRQILGQKVEFLVSFYNNEISEKSEIFDDQFSVERPDGSNFTLKIRSTKLEDSAMYFCASREQAGELFFGEGSRLTVL.